Presented here are 20 T cell receptor beta chains from one specimen sequenced in a study of cytotoxic CD8 clonotypes in ibrutinib-treated CLL. Sequenced by immunoSEQ multiplex PCR; TCRdb stores in-frame clones only, minus some. The profile covers 150,000 or so clones, with approximately 80% appearing a single time and roughly 7.6% taken by the ten largest. Specimen: PBMCs, collected after 36 months of ibrutinib treatment. The receptors stem from a human donor with chronic lymphocytic leukemia.

V usage is TRBV7-8 and J usage is TRBJ1-6; D ambiguous. Trimming pared 5 bases from V and 0 bases from J, leaving 11 bases between. This CDR3 region has 16 residues. Germline CDR1 is SGHVS and CDR2 is FQNEAQ. DNA for the CDR3: TGTGCCAGCAGCCGGTCCGGGAGCTCCTATAATTCACCCCTCCACTTT. This encodes CASSRSGSSYNSPLHF.

The rearrangement uses TRBV5-1 and TRBJ1-1; D remains ambiguous. Germline V gene sequence: CDR1 SGHRS, CDR2 YFSETQ. V was pared by 4 bases and J by 1 base, with 14 bases between. The CDR3 has 15 amino acids. CDR3 coding DNA: TGCGCCAGCAGCCCTCAGACGTCGGGGAACACTGAAGCTTTCTTT. Its protein product is CASSPQTSGNTEAFF.

The chain joins TRBV4-1 to TRBJ1-5, with D perhaps matching TRBD1 (5 bases). The germline gives CDR1 MGHRA, CDR2 YSYEKL. This CDR3 has 16 residues. V was trimmed by 0 bases and J by 5 bases, leaving 14 bases between them. The CDR3 is CASSQDGGGGYQPQHF. CDR3 DNA: TGCGCCAGCAGCCAAGATGGGGGTGGGGGGTATCAGCCCCAGCATTTT.

J is TRBJ2-1 and V is TRBV6-5; no firm D call. The V gene lost 5 bases and the J gene lost 0 bases, with 11 bases spanning the gap. The CDR3 runs 15 residues. CDR1 is MNHEY, CDR2 SVGAGI, per germline. CDR3 amino acids: CASSPTDGSYNEQFF. Written as DNA, the CDR3 is TGTGCCAGCAGTCCGACCGACGGCTCCTACAATGAGCAGTTCTTC.

This chain joins TRBV5-5 and TRBJ1-1; D call uncertain. V lost 4 bases and J 1 base, leaving 2 bases between the germline ends. CDR3 length equals 11 residues. Germline CDR1 is SGHKS and CDR2 is YYEKEE (reference sequence). The CDR3 region is CASSRNTEAFF. CDR3 sequence (DNA): TGTGCCAGCAGCCGGAACACTGAAGCTTTCTTT.

The gene calls are TRBV11-2 and TRBJ2-7; D may match TRBD1 or TRBD2 (5 bases each). This CDR3 is built from 15 residues. The germline V gene has CDR1 SGHAT and CDR2 FQNNGV. Trimming pared 5 bases from V and 3 bases from J, leaving 17 bases between. The CDR3 here is CASSHPGALHYEQYF. For the CDR3, the DNA is TGTGCCAGCAGCCACCCCGGGGCCTTACACTACGAGCAGTACTTC.

This chain links TRBV6-4 with TRBJ1-1; possible D gene TRBD1, 5 bases. CDR3 length: 14 amino acids. V lost 6 bases and J 6 bases, leaving 17 bases between the germline ends. Germline V CDR1 and CDR2: MRHNA, SNTAGT. CDR3 nucleotide sequence: TGTGCCAGCAGCCGGCAATTTCAGGGCGCTGAAGCTTTCTTT. Its translation is CASSRQFQGAEAFF.

The chain recombines TRBV6-5 with TRBJ2-7; TRBD2 might be the D (5 bases). This CDR3 has 14 residues. V was shortened by 1 base and J by 4 bases, with 11 bases between the two germline ends. Germline V CDR1 and CDR2: MNHEY, SVGAGI. The CDR3 sequence is CASSYLQLGYEQYF. The CDR3 DNA sequence: TGTGCCAGCAGTTACTTGCAACTAGGGTACGAGCAGTACTTC.

CDR3 region: CASSLGAGAVNEQFF. CDR3 coding DNA: TGTGCCAGCAGCTTAGGGGCGGGAGCGGTTAATGAGCAGTTCTTC. The chain has TRBV7-3 and TRBJ2-1; 7 bases are a match to TRBD2. V trimming: 2 bases; J trimming: 7 bases; junction bases outside the gene matches: 8. The CDR3 runs 15 residues. Per the germline V gene, CDR1 is SGHTA and CDR2 is FQGTGA.

This clone has only one observation. V and J are TRBV27 and TRBJ1-5, with D perhaps TRBD1 (5 bases). The CDR3 spans 13 residues. V dropped 6 bases and J dropped 6 bases, with 12 bases sitting between them. CDR1 and CDR2 (germline): MNHEY, SMNVEV (reference sequence). The DNA for the CDR3 is TGTGCCAGCAGAAGGGACGGTAGTCAGCCCCAGCATTTT. Its protein product is CASRRDGSQPQHF.

The V gene is TRBV28, the J gene TRBJ1-4; 7 bases line up with TRBD1. The length of the CDR3 is 13 residues. V lost 3 bases and J lost 12; bases outside the gene matches: 7. Germline CDR1 reads MDHEN; CDR2 reads SYDVKM. The CDR3: CASSLNRGLELFF. The CDR3 DNA reads TGTGCCAGCAGTTTGAATAGGGGGCTTGAACTGTTTTTT.

This sequence joins TRBV9 and TRBJ2-1; 7 bases fit TRBD2. This CDR3 is 14 amino acids long. V was clipped by 4 bases and J by 12 bases; unmatched bases: 13. In germline, CDR1 is SGDLS, CDR2 YYNGEE. The CDR3 is CASSPRTSRLGQFF. CDR3 DNA sequence: TGTGCCAGCAGCCCACGGACTAGTCGACTCGGGCAGTTCTTC.

A word on this clone: A junction boundary mismatches the germline segment, possibly from a read error. The chain is built from TRBV5-1 and TRBJ2-5; D perhaps matches TRBD2 (6 bases). The CDR3 spans 14 residues. Germline lookup yields CDR1 SGHRS and CDR2 YFSETQ. The CDR3 nucleotides read TGCGCCAGCAGCGTGGGGGGACCTCAAGGGACCCAGTACTTC. Its translation: CASSVGGPQGTQYF.

The chain carries TRBV6-5 and TRBJ1-4; perhaps TRBD1 as D (5 bases). There are 15 residues in the CDR3. Trimming left V 2 bases short and J 6 bases short, with 13 bases between. The germline gives CDR1 MNHEY, CDR2 SVGAGI. The CDR3 nucleotides are TGTGCCAGCAGTTACACGACGGGACTTCATGAAAAACTGTTTTTT. This encodes CASSYTTGLHEKLFF.

This chain connects TRBV18 to TRBJ2-1; D possibly corresponds to TRBD2 (5 bases). The ends were cut back, 2 bases at V and 4 bases at J, with 9 bases in the middle. Per the germline V gene, CDR1 is KGHSH and CDR2 is LQKENI. The CDR3 loop spans 14 amino acids. Written as DNA, the CDR3 is TGTGCCAGCTCACCAAGAACTAGGTACAATGAGCAGTTCTTC. Translated: CASSPRTRYNEQFF.

In its sample, this clone was seen once. This chain connects TRBV6-5 to TRBJ2-7; D uncertain. The CDR3 consists of 12 residues. The germline V gene has CDR1 MNHEY and CDR2 SVGAGI. V gave up 4 bases and J gave up 6 bases, with 10 bases separating them. The CDR3 reads CASSSGFREQYF. CDR3 coding DNA: TGTGCCAGCAGTTCCGGCTTCCGCGAGCAGTACTTC.

The genes are TRBV28 and TRBJ1-2, with 10 bases lining up with TRBD1. Germline trimming cut 2 bases from V and 5 bases from J; bases unmatched to any gene: 11. The CDR3 has 17 residues. Germline CDR1 and CDR2: MDHEN and SYDVKM. The CDR3 region has the DNA TGTGCCAGCAGTTTAAGGGACAGGGGCCTTTTATGGTATGGCTACACCTTC. As protein: CASSLRDRGLLWYGYTF.

This chain joins TRBV27 and TRBJ2-2; TRBD1 matches 7 bases. Trimming cost V 7 bases and J 7 bases; bases outside gene matches: 12. Germline values: CDR1 MNHEY, CDR2 SMNVEV (reference sequence). The CDR3 is 15 amino acids. CDR3 protein: CASTGGVGLVGELFF. DNA for the CDR3: TGTGCCAGCACAGGGGGTGTAGGGTTGGTCGGGGAGCTGTTTTTT.

The J gene is TRBJ2-1, the V gene TRBV27; tentative D call: TRBD1 (5 bases). With 0 bases removed from V and 5 bases from J, the gap between germline ends came to 17 bases. CDR1 and CDR2 from the germline V gene are MNHEY and SMNVEV (reference sequence). This CDR3 is 17 amino acids long. CDR3 loop: CASSLSSTRAVHNEQFF. The CDR3 DNA sequence: TGTGCCAGCAGTTTATCGAGCACCAGGGCGGTCCACAATGAGCAGTTCTTC.

The CDR3, as DNA: TGTGCCAGCACCGGGACAGGGGATCAGCCCCAGCATTTT. It is translated as CASTGTGDQPQHF. V gene TRBV7-9 combines with J gene TRBJ1-5; TRBD1 matches at 10 bases. Germline CDR1 and CDR2: SEHNR and FQNEAQ (reference sequence). CDR3 length: 13 residues. Trimming took 7 bases from V and 5 from J; bases not matched to a gene: 2. The entire variable domain, with the rest obtained from reference TRBV7-9 and TRBJ1-5, is as follows: DTGVSQNPRHKITKRGQNVTFRCDPISEHNRLYWYRQTLGQGPEFLTYFQNEAQLEKSRLLSDRFSAERPKGSFSTLEIQRTEQGDSAMYLCASTGTGDQPQHFGDGTRLSIL.